The rows below give T cell receptor beta chains drawn from one sample of a study of human T cells and chemical hapten exposure. Each CDR3 protein is one row after TCRdb ran MiXCR on the RACE reads. The sample shows 120,000 to 150,000 distinct CDR3 sequences, about 11% of them seen only once. The material sequenced was whole blood, taken in connection with sensitization to the hapten diphenylcyclopropenone (DPC). Receptors were obtained from a woman aged 45-65 years with alopecia areata. Some clones in this sample may be carry-over from other donors' samples. The CDR3 runs from the conserved cysteine through the conserved F or W. Each record gives: clone size, V gene, J gene, D gene, CDR3 DNA, CDR3 protein. A D gene is named only where the DNA matches it firmly. A row's size may be missing; if present it is once, few, many or a size class.

.	TRBV12-3/TRBV12-4	TRBJ2-1	TRBD1	TGTGCCAGCAACCCCGGGACAGGTATTACCAATGAGCAGTTCTTC	CASNPGTGITNEQFF
few	TRBV29-1	TRBJ2-2	.	TGCAGCGTGTGGGGGACGGGAAACACCGGGGAGCTGTTTTTT	CSVWGTGNTGELFF
few	TRBV7-2	TRBJ2-1	TRBD1	TGTGCCAGCAGCTTAGTTGGGACAGGGAATGCATACAATGAGCAGTTCTTC	CASSLVGTGNAYNEQFF
.	TRBV19	TRBJ2-1	.	TGTGCCAGTAGGGTAAGACTAGGGGTCTACAATGAGCAGTTCTTC	CASRVRLGVYNEQFF
many	TRBV27	TRBJ2-1	TRBD2	TGTGCCAGCAGTTTAGTGACTAGCGGGATCTATGAGCAGTTCTTC	CASSLVTSGIYEQFF
few	TRBV23-1	TRBJ1-4	.	TGCGCCAGCAGTCAAAGACAGTCACTCCCAACTAATGAAAAACTGTTTTTT	CASSQRQSLPTNEKLFF
few	TRBV20-1	TRBJ2-7	.	TGCAGTGCTAGAGATCCCTTGAGTCAGGGACTCTGGGAGCAGTACTTC	CSARDPLSQGLWEQYF
.	TRBV5-1	TRBJ1-1	.	TGCGCCAGCAGCGCAGGGTACGCTGAAGCTTTCTTT	CASSAGYAEAFF
few	TRBV6-6	TRBJ2-3	TRBD2	TGTGCCAGCAGTTACCCAACTAGCGGGAGGGCCGCTCGCACAGATACGCAGTATTTT	CASSYPTSGRAARTDTQYF
many	TRBV29-1	TRBJ1-2	.	TGCAGCGCGGGAGGCCATGGGGGGGCGCGTGGCTACACCTTC	CSAGGHGGARGYTF
.	TRBV11-2	TRBJ2-7	TRBD2	TGTGCCAGCAGCTCGGGACTAGCGGGAGCCATCCACGTGAACGAGCAGTACTTC	CASSSGLAGAIHVNEQYF
many	TRBV6-2/TRBV6-3	TRBJ2-3	.	TGTGCCAGCAGTTACAACCAGATGATCACAGATACGCAGTATTTT	CASSYNQMITDTQYF
many	TRBV12-3/TRBV12-4	TRBJ1-5	.	TGTGCCAGCAGTTTAGGCCCCGGCAGGGTGGGTCAGCCCCAGCATTTT	CASSLGPGRVGQPQHF
few	TRBV18	TRBJ1-5	TRBD1	TGTGCCAGCTCACCGGGACAGCGGAATCAGCCCCAGCATTTT	CASSPGQRNQPQHF
.	TRBV20-1	TRBJ1-6	.	TGCAGTGCTAGATGGGGGGGGGCCGGTCGAAATTCACCCCTCCACTTT	CSARWGGAGRNSPLHF
.	TRBV10-2	TRBJ1-2	TRBD1	TGCGCCACGAGGGGACAGGGAGCTAACTATGGCTACACCTTC	CATRGQGANYGYTF
few	TRBV6-1	TRBJ2-3	.	TGTGCCAGCGGATACGGGCCGAGGTCAGATACGCAGTATTTT	CASGYGPRSDTQYF
.	TRBV29-1	TRBJ2-7	TRBD1	TGCAGCGTTGGACTAAATAGAGGACAGGGGGCGCGCGAGCAGTACTTC	CSVGLNRGQGAREQYF
few	TRBV12-3/TRBV12-4	TRBJ1-4	.	TGTGCCAGCAGTTTACAGGGGTTAATGGAAAAACTGTTTTTT	CASSLQGLMEKLFF
.	TRBV20-1	TRBJ2-3	.	TGCAGTGCCCCGGGGAGAGGAAGCACAGATACGCAGTATTTT	CSAPGRGSTDTQYF
many	TRBV18	TRBJ1-1	.	TGTGCCAGCTCACCCCCCTCAAGGTCGTCCACTGAAGCTTTCTTT	CASSPPSRSSTEAFF
.	TRBV14	TRBJ2-1	.	TGTGCCAGCAGCCAAGGACCCGACAGAGAGGAGCAGTTCTTC	CASSQGPDREEQFF